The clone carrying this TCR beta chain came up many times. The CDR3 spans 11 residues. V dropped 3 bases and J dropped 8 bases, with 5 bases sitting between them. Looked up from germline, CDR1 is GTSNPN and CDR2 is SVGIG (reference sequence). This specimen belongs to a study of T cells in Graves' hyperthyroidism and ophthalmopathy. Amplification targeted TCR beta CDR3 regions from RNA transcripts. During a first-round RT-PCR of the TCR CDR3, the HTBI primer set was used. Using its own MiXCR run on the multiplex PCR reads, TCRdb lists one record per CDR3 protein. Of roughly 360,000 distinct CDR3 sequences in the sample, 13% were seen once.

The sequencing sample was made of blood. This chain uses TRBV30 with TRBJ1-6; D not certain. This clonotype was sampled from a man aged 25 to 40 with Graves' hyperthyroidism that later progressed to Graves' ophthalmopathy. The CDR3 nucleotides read TGTGCCTGGAGCTCGGATTCACCCCTCCACTTT. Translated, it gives CAWSSDSPLHF.